What follows are 5 T cell receptor beta chains derived from one specimen sequenced in a study of blood T cell repertoires in COVID-19. Sequencing used immunoSEQ multiplex PCR; TCRdb keeps in-frame clones, though not all of them. The sample has 250,000 to 350,000 clones; around 86% are singletons. Specimen: peripheral blood. These receptors all stem from a woman in her twenties or thirties with active or convalescent COVID-19.

V and J are TRBV5-7 and TRBJ1-3, with D unresolved. TRBV5-7 falls under the ORF class, with uncertain function. This CDR3 comprises 14 residues. V was trimmed by 0 bases and J by 8 bases, leaving 12 bases between them. The chain's CDR3 is CASSLERVGYTIYF. For the CDR3, the DNA is TGTGCCAGCAGCTTGGAGCGGGTCGGGTACACCATATATTTT.

The chain's CDR3 is CASSYLPGGELFF. The CDR3 bases are TGTGCCAGCAGTTACTTACCCGGGGGGGAGCTGTTTTTT. The chain links TRBV6-2 or TRBV6-3 to TRBJ2-2; D uncertain. The germline V gene has CDR1 MNHEY and CDR2 SVGEGT. V lost 1 base and J 8 bases, leaving 8 bases between the germline ends. This CDR3 region has 13 residues.

The J gene is TRBJ2-3, the V gene TRBV5-5, with 7 bases aligning to TRBD2. Trimming at V came to 5 bases and at J to 1 base, leaving 10 bases not matched to a gene. Germline CDR1 SGHKS, CDR2 YYEKEE (reference sequence). The CDR3 has 16 residues. The CDR3 is CASRHSPGRGTDTQYF. The DNA of the CDR3 is TGTGCCAGCAGGCATAGCCCGGGGAGGGGCACAGATACGCAGTATTTT.

The chain has TRBV9 and TRBJ1-2; D possibly corresponds to TRBD1 (5 bases). The germline V gene encodes CDR1 SGDLS and CDR2 YYNGEE. V lost 6 bases and J lost 4, with 16 bases in between. The CDR3 is 14 amino acids. The CDR3 loop is CASNLRGMSYGYTF. In DNA, the CDR3 is TGTGCCAGCAACCTCCGGGGGATGAGCTATGGCTACACCTTC.

In its sample, this clone was seen a few times. The V and J genes are TRBV19 and TRBJ1-4; 10 bases are a match to TRBD1. The trim removed 6 bases at V and 8 bases at J, leaving 6 bases unmatched. CDR3 size: 14 residues. CDR1 is LNHDA, CDR2 SQIVND, per germline (reference sequence). CDR3: CASRLDRGDEKLFF. In DNA, the CDR3 is TGTGCCAGTAGGCTGGACAGGGGGGACGAAAAACTGTTTTTT.